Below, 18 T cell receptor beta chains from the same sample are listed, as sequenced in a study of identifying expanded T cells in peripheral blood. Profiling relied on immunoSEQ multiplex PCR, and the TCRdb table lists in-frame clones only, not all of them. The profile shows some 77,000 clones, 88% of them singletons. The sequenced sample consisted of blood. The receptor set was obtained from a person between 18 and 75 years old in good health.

The CDR3 is CASKRLRGAGELFF. DNA of the CDR3: TGTGCCAGCAAGAGGTTGCGAGGGGCCGGGGAGCTGTTTTTT. This sequence joins TRBV6-5 and TRBJ2-2, with D perhaps matching TRBD1 or TRBD2 (5 bases each). The CDR3 contains 14 residues. V was shortened by 7 bases and J by 6 bases, with 15 bases between the two germline ends. Germline V gives CDR1 MNHEY, CDR2 SVGAGI.

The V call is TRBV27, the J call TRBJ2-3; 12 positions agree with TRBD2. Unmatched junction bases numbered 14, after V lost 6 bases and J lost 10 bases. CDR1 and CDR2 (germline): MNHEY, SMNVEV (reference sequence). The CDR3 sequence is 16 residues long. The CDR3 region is CASSPLAGGNHVAQYF. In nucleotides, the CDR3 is TGTGCCAGCAGCCCCCTAGCGGGGGGGAACCATGTGGCGCAGTATTTT.

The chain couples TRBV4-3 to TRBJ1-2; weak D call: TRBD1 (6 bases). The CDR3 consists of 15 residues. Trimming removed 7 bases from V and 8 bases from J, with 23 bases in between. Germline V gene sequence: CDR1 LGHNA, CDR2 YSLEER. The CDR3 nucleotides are TGCGCCAGCACCCCGGGGGCAGGTGGGGTCCGGGGCTACACCTTC. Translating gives CASTPGAGGVRGYTF.

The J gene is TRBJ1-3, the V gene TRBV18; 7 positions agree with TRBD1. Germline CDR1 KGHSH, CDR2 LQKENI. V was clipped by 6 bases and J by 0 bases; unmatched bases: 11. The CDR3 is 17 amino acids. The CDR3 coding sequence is TGTGCCAGCTCTCCGAGACAGGGACCAAACTCTGGAAACACCATATATTTT. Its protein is CASSPRQGPNSGNTIYF.

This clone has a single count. Here the CDR3 reads CATSRDWASGVPSEQFF. Here the CDR3 DNA reads TGTGCCACCAGCAGAGATTGGGCTAGCGGGGTGCCTAGTGAGCAGTTCTTC. V and J are TRBV15 and TRBJ2-1; 9 nucleotides align to TRBD2. Per the germline V gene, CDR1 is LNHNV and CDR2 is YYDKDF (reference sequence). CDR3 size: 17 residues. V lost 0 bases and J lost 9; bases outside the gene matches: 12.

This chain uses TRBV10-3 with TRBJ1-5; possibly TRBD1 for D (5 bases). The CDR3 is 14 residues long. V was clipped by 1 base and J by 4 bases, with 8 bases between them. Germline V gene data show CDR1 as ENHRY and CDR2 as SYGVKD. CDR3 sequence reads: CAISEYGGNQPQHF. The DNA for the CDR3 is TGTGCCATCAGTGAGTACGGGGGGAATCAGCCCCAGCATTTT.

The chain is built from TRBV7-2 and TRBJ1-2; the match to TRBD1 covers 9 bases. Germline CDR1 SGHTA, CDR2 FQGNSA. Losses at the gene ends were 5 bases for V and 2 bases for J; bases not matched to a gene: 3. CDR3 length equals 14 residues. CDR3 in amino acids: CASSQGQGNYGYTF. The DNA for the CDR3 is TGTGCCAGCAGCCAGGGACAGGGAAACTATGGCTACACCTTC.

This CDR3 reads CASSQNVDTQYF. The CDR3, as DNA: TGTGCCAGTAGTCAAAATGTAGATACGCAGTATTTT. The chain recombines TRBV19 with TRBJ2-3; no clear D. The CDR3 is made up of 12 amino acids. Germline CDR1 LNHDA, CDR2 SQIVND (reference sequence). Trimming took off 5 bases at V and 5 bases at J, with 8 bases between the two ends.

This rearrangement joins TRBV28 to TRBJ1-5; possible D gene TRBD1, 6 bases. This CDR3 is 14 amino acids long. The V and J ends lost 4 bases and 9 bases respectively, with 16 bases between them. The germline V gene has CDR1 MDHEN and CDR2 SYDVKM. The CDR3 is CASSSQGAVRPQHF. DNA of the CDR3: TGTGCCAGCAGTTCACAGGGAGCTGTAAGGCCCCAGCATTTT.

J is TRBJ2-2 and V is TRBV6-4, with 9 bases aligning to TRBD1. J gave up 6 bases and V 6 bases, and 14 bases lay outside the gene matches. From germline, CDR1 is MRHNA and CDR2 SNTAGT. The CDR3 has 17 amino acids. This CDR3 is CASSATPGQGGSGELFF. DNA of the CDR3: TGTGCCAGCAGCGCTACCCCGGGACAGGGTGGCTCCGGGGAGCTGTTTTTT.

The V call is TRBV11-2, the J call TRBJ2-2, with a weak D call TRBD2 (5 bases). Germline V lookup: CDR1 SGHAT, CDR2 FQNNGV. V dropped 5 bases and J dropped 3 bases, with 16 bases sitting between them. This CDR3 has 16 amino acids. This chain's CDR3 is CASSPNLLVYTGELFF. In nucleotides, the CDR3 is TGTGCCAGCAGCCCTAATTTACTAGTATACACCGGGGAGCTGTTTTTT.

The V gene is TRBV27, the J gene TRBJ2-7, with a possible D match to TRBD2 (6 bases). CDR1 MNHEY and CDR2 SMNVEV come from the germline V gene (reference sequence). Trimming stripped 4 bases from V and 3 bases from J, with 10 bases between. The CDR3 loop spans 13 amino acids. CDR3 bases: TGTGCCAGCAGTTCGGCGGGATTCTACGAGCAGTACTTC. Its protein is CASSSAGFYEQYF.

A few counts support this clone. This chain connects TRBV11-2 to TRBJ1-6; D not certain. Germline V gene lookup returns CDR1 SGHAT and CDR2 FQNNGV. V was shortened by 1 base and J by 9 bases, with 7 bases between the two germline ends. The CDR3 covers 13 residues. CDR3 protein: CASSLGPGSPLHF. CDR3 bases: TGTGCCAGCAGCTTAGGTCCGGGTTCACCCCTCCACTTT.

Here the CDR3 reads CASSPTSYEQYF. The CDR3 DNA sequence: TGTGCCAGCAGTCCTACCTCCTACGAGCAGTACTTC. The rearrangement links TRBV11-2 to TRBJ2-7; no definite D call. The length of the CDR3 is 12 residues. The V end lost 6 bases, the J end lost 0 bases, and 6 bases lay between the germline ends. The germline CDR1 and CDR2 sequences are SGHAT and FQNNGV.

For the CDR3, the DNA is TGTGCCAGCAGTTCACTAGAACAACGACAGGGGAACTTTACCTACGAGCAGTACTTC. This translates into CASSSLEQRQGNFTYEQYF. The rearrangement uses TRBV28 and TRBJ2-7, with 8 bases matching TRBD1. CDR1 and CDR2 from the germline V gene are MDHEN and SYDVKM. There are 19 residues in the CDR3. Trimming cost V 4 bases and J 2 bases; bases outside gene matches: 19.

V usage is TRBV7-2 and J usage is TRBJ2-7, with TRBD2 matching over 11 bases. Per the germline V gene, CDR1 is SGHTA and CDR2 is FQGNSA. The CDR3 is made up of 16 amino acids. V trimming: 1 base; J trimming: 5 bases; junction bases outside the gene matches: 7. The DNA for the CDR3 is TGTGCCAGCAGCTTAGGGTTTAGCGGGGGGGCCCACGAGCAGTACTTC. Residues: CASSLGFSGGAHEQYF. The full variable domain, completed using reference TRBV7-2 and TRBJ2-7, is GAGVSQSPSNKVTEKGKDVELRCDPISGHTALYWYRQSLGQGLEFLIYFQGNSAPDKSGLPSDRFSAERTGGSVSTLTIQRTQQEDSAVYLCASSLGFSGGAHEQYFGPGTRLTVT.

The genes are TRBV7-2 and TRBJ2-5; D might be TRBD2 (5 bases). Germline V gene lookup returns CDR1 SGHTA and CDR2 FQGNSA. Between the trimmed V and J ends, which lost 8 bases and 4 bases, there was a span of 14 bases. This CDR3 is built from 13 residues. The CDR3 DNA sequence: TGTGCCAGCGGAGGCCACATCCCAGAGACCCAGTACTTC. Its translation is CASGGHIPETQYF.

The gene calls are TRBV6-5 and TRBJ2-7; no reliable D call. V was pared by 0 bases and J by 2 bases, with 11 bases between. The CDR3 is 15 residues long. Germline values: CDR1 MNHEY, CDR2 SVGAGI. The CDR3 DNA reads TGTGCCAGCAGTTACTCAGGCAACAGACCCTACGAGCAGTACTTC. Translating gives CASSYSGNRPYEQYF.